A single sample gave rise to the 32 T cell receptor beta chains below, sequenced in a study of spatial heterogeneity in lung cancer. TCRdb re-called the 5' RACE reads with MiXCR, one entry per CDR3 protein. Of tens of thousands of distinct CDR3 sequences listed, over 5.5% were seen once; the top ten hold 2.9%. As to time point: sample taken at primary tumor resection. Without sorting, whole RNA was sequenced from tumor, nontumor lung or frozen PBMC. Sequencing used PBMCs, obtained at surgery. These receptors were obtained from a female donor with early-stage non-small cell lung cancer.

This clonotype was seen repeatedly, ten times or more. V is TRBV2 and J is TRBJ2-2; perhaps TRBD1 as D (5 bases). The CDR3 extends over 16 amino acids. The V end lost 3 bases, the J end lost 6 bases, and 17 bases lay between the germline ends. Looked up from germline, CDR1 is SNHLY and CDR2 is FYNNEI. The CDR3 spells CASSDETEFIAGELFF. CDR3 DNA sequence: TGTGCCAGCAGTGATGAGACAGAATTCATAGCCGGGGAGCTGTTTTTT.

Many counts were recorded for this clonotype. The V call is TRBV9, the J call TRBJ2-1; TRBD2 matches at 14 bases. The CDR3 totals 16 residues. Germline-derived CDR1 and CDR2 are SGDLS and YYNGEE. Trimming at V came to 2 bases and at J to 13 bases, leaving 11 bases not matched to a gene. The CDR3 DNA sequence: TGTGCCAGCAGCGTTACCGGGACTAGCGGGGGCGGGCCTCAGTTCTTC. It yields the protein CASSVTGTSGGGPQFF.

At least ten counts were recorded for this clonotype. The chain joins TRBV25-1 to TRBJ2-7; D is perhaps TRBD2 (6 bases). Germline CDR1 is MGHDK and CDR2 is SYGVNS. The V and J ends lost 9 bases and 2 bases respectively, with 14 bases between them. The CDR3 sequence is 13 residues long. The CDR3 is CARGRERAYEQYF. In DNA form, the CDR3 reads TGTGCCAGAGGCCGGGAGCGAGCCTACGAGCAGTACTTC.

This clonotype was observed many times. V is TRBV4-1 and J is TRBJ2-5, with D maybe TRBD2 (5 bases). V lost 2 bases to trimming and J lost 2 bases, with 15 bases between them. This CDR3 is built from 16 residues. The germline CDR1 and CDR2 sequences are MGHRA and YSYEKL. CDR3 nucleotides: TGCGCCAGCAGCCAATTACTAAGAGGCGGGCAAGAGACCCAGTACTTC. Its protein is CASSQLLRGGQETQYF.

In this sample, this clonotype turned up once. At one boundary the junction diverges from the germline segment, which might be a read error. The V gene is TRBV9, the J gene TRBJ2-3; 7 bases align to TRBD1. Germline V gene data show CDR1 as SGDLS and CDR2 as YYNGEE. The CDR3 has 14 amino acids. CDR3 region: CASSSRTGTYTQYF. In nucleotides, the CDR3 is TGTGCCAGCAGCTCTCGGACAGGCACATATACGCAGTATTTT.

The chain links TRBV3-1 to TRBJ2-1; the D is unclear. The CDR3 runs 18 residues. Trimming took 0 bases from V and 2 from J, leaving 17 bases between them. Germline CDR1 reads LGHDT; CDR2 reads YNNKEL (reference sequence). The CDR3 nucleotides are TGTGCCAGCAGCCAAGATGTTCGGCGAACAACGACCTACAATGAGCAGTTCTTC. It is translated as CASSQDVRRTTTYNEQFF.

The rearrangement links TRBV28 to TRBJ2-5, with D unresolved. This CDR3 has 13 residues. The V and J ends lost 10 bases and 6 bases respectively, with 18 bases between them. Germline values: CDR1 MDHEN, CDR2 SYDVKM. The CDR3 region has the DNA TGTGCCATTCAAACGAACTCCCCGAAGACCCAGTACTTC. Its translation: CAIQTNSPKTQYF.

About this clonotype itself: Germline and junction disagree at one end, which may indicate a read error. The chain links TRBV28 to TRBJ1-2, with D possibly matching TRBD1 (6 bases). The CDR3 length is 15 residues. The V gene's germline CDR1 is MDHEN and CDR2 SYDVKM. The chain's CDR3 is CASRLLQGRVYGYTF. CDR3 nucleotide sequence: TGTGCCAGCAGATTATTACAGGGCCGGGTCTATGGCTACACCTTC.

This chain joins TRBV3-1 and TRBJ2-5; D is unclear. The CDR3 sequence is 16 residues long. The ends were cut back, 0 bases at V and 4 bases at J, with 15 bases in the middle. Per germline, CDR1 LGHDT and CDR2 YNNKEL (reference sequence). CDR3 sequence: CASSQDLGDLGETQYF. The CDR3 nucleotides are TGTGCCAGCAGCCAAGATCTGGGTGATCTAGGAGAGACCCAGTACTTC.

Ten or more counts support this clonotype. The J gene is TRBJ2-7, the V gene TRBV21-1; the DNA was not compared with TRBD1, the D call given in the table. TRBV21-1 is a recognized pseudogene. The CDR3 sequence is 12 residues long. This chain's CDR3 is CASSTRGREQYF. CDR3 nucleotides: TGTGCCAGCAGCACCCGGGGGCGCGAGCAGTACTTC.

This clonotype was seen only a few times. The chain links TRBV12-3 or TRBV12-4 to TRBJ1-3; 9 nucleotides align to TRBD1. V dropped 2 bases and J dropped 1; count of bases not matched to a gene: 3. This CDR3 region has 16 residues. The CDR3 region is CASSLKGTGSGNTIYF. CDR3 DNA: TGTGCCAGCAGTTTAAAAGGGACAGGGTCTGGAAACACCATATATTTT.

The gene calls are TRBV19 and TRBJ2-5, with 10 nucleotides matching TRBD2. This CDR3 comprises 18 residues. J gave up 1 base and V 1 base, and 9 bases lay outside the gene matches. The germline V gene has CDR1 LNHDA and CDR2 SQIVND (reference sequence). The CDR3 spells CASSIGASGGAAQETQYF. CDR3 bases: TGTGCCAGTAGTATAGGGGCTAGCGGGGGTGCCGCCCAAGAGACCCAGTACTTC.

This clonotype was found a few times. This chain uses TRBV9 with TRBJ1-1; D uncertain. Trimming shortened V by 1 base and J by 2 bases, and 6 bases separated the two germline ends. Germline values: CDR1 SGDLS, CDR2 YYNGEE. The CDR3 loop spans 13 amino acids. The CDR3 coding sequence is TGTGCCAGCAGCGTAACTTTCAACACTGAAGCTTTCTTT. Residues: CASSVTFNTEAFF.

This clonotype was detected ten times or more. The chain has TRBV5-1 and TRBJ2-3; 9 bases map to TRBD2. The CDR3 has 15 amino acids. The V gene's germline CDR1 is SGHRS and CDR2 YFSETQ. The V segment lost 4 bases and the J segment 1 base; nucleotides outside the gene matches: 4. CDR3 loop: CASSGSGGRTDTQYF. The CDR3 nucleotides read TGCGCCAGCAGCGGTAGCGGGGGCCGCACAGATACGCAGTATTTT.

In this sample, this clonotype turned up many times. V gene TRBV3-1 combines with J gene TRBJ2-5, with TRBD1 matching 8 bases. The CDR3 consists of 15 residues. The germline V gene encodes CDR1 LGHDT and CDR2 YNNKEL (reference sequence). The V segment lost 4 bases and the J segment 2 bases; nucleotides outside the gene matches: 6. The CDR3 sequence: CASSRQGALQETQYF. CDR3 DNA sequence: TGTGCCAGCAGCCGCCAGGGGGCGCTTCAAGAGACCCAGTACTTC.

Written as DNA, the CDR3 is TGCAGTGCCCCTAGACAGGGGAACACAGATACGCAGTATTTT. The encoded protein is CSAPRQGNTDTQYF. The chain carries TRBV20-1 and TRBJ2-3, with TRBD1 matching over 8 bases. After removal of 6 bases from V and 2 bases from J, the junction contained 7 bases not matched to a gene. Germline V gene lookup returns CDR1 DFQATT and CDR2 SNEGSKA (reference sequence). The CDR3 sequence is 14 residues long.

The V and J genes are TRBV7-2 and TRBJ1-1, with a possible D match to TRBD1 (5 bases). The V end was cut by 5 bases, the J end by 7 bases, with 20 bases between. The germline V gene has CDR1 SGHTA and CDR2 FQGNSA. CDR3 length: 15 amino acids. The CDR3 sequence: CASSPGPGRGDEAFF. The CDR3 DNA is TGTGCCAGCAGCCCAGGCCCCGGTCGGGGGGATGAAGCTTTCTTT.

This clonotype was picked up many times. The chain has TRBV7-2 and TRBJ2-7; D ambiguous. Germline values: CDR1 SGHTA, CDR2 FQGNSA. There are 16 residues in the CDR3. Trimming took off 0 bases at V and 0 bases at J, with 12 bases between the two ends. Here the CDR3 DNA reads TGTGCCAGCAGCTTAGCGGCCGGACCCAGCTCCTACGAGCAGTACTTC. Its protein product is CASSLAAGPSSYEQYF.

This clonotype was counted many times. The chain joins TRBV10-3 to TRBJ2-5; D is ambiguous. V was shortened by 2 bases and J by 2 bases, with 6 bases between the two germline ends. The CDR3 is 13 amino acids. Germline CDR1 is ENHRY and CDR2 is SYGVKD. The CDR3 reads CAISERRQETQYF. CDR3 sequence (DNA): TGTGCCATCAGTGAGCGGCGGCAAGAGACCCAGTACTTC.

This clonotype was detected many times. The V and J genes are TRBV7-9 and TRBJ1-1; D not certain. CDR1 is SEHNR, CDR2 FQNEAQ, per germline (reference sequence). The CDR3 is 13 residues long. Between the trimmed V and J ends, which lost 2 bases and 5 bases, there was a span of 9 bases. CDR3 region: CASSLFGYTEAFF. CDR3 nucleotide sequence: TGTGCCAGCAGCTTATTCGGGTATACTGAAGCTTTCTTT.

This clonotype showed up many times. The chain links TRBV6-5 to TRBJ1-6; D gene unclear. Germline values: CDR1 MNHEY, CDR2 SVGAGI. The CDR3 is 13 residues long. Trimming took 6 bases from V and 8 from J, leaving 11 bases between them. CDR3 amino acids: CASRRLKDSPLHF. The CDR3 region has the DNA TGTGCCAGCAGAAGATTGAAGGATTCACCCCTCCACTTT.

The sample holds many counts of this clonotype. The DNA for the CDR3 is TGCAGCGTTGATCGGGGAGATATGAGCTACGAGCAGTACTTC. Its protein is CSVDRGDMSYEQYF. The chain joins TRBV29-1 to TRBJ2-7; a possible D gene is TRBD2 (5 bases). This CDR3 comprises 14 residues. Germline V gives CDR1 SQVTM, CDR2 ANQGSEA. The V end lost 3 bases, the J end lost 3 bases, and 15 bases lay between the germline ends.

Many counts were recorded for this clonotype. This chain uses TRBV5-1 with TRBJ2-2; D is possibly TRBD2 (5 bases). The V end lost 1 base, the J end lost 2 bases, and 12 bases lay between the germline ends. The CDR3 runs 16 residues. The V gene's germline CDR1 is SGHRS and CDR2 YFSETQ. The CDR3 DNA reads TGCGCCAGCAGCTTGTCAAGAGGGCCCAACACCGGGGAGCTGTTTTTT. The encoded protein is CASSLSRGPNTGELFF. The variable domain in full, completed from reference TRBV5-1 and TRBJ2-2, reads KAGVTQTPRYLIKTRGQQVTLSCSPISGHRSVSWYQQTPGQGLQFLFEYFSETQRNKGNFPGRFSGRQFSNSRSEMNVSTLELGDSALYLCASSLSRGPNTGELFFGEGSRLTVL.

This clonotype has a count of ten or more. The chain uses TRBV24-1 and TRBJ2-3; 10 nucleotides line up with TRBD2. In germline, CDR1 is KGHDR, CDR2 SFDVKD. After removal of 3 bases from V and 6 bases from J, the junction contained 8 bases not matched to a gene. This CDR3 comprises 16 residues. CDR3 amino acids: CATSDVSGGPFDTQYF. The CDR3 region has the DNA TGTGCCACCAGTGATGTTAGCGGGGGGCCATTTGATACGCAGTATTTT.

This clonotype has ten or more counts. V and J are TRBV29-1 and TRBJ2-3, with a possible D match to TRBD2 (5 bases). The germline gives CDR1 SQVTM, CDR2 ANQGSEA. CDR3 length: 15 residues. V lost 0 bases, J lost 0 bases, and 10 bases lay in between. The CDR3 coding sequence is TGCAGCGTTGAAGATCGGGGTACTAGCACAGATACGCAGTATTTT. Translated, it gives CSVEDRGTSTDTQYF.

In this sample, this clonotype turned up many times. The rearrangement uses TRBV7-2 and TRBJ1-1; D unclear. V shed 8 bases and J shed 1 base, with 11 bases lying between them. Per germline, CDR1 SGHTA and CDR2 FQGNSA. The CDR3 length is 13 residues. The CDR3 sequence: CASATWRNTEAFF. For the CDR3, the DNA is TGTGCCAGCGCAACCTGGAGGAACACTGAAGCTTTCTTT.

This clonotype was detected ten times or more. As DNA, the CDR3 is TGTGCCAGCAGCTCAGACTGGGATACGCAGTATTTT. Its protein product is CASSSDWDTQYF. The rearrangement uses TRBV7-2 and TRBJ2-3; D unclear. The CDR3 is made up of 12 amino acids. V shed 4 bases and J shed 6 bases, with 8 bases lying between them. Germline CDR1 reads SGHTA; CDR2 reads FQGNSA.

This clonotype was counted ten times or more. The V call is TRBV30, the J call TRBJ1-1; D unresolved. This CDR3 is 14 amino acids long. V lost 4 bases, J lost 0 bases, and 12 bases lay in between. Germline V gene data show CDR1 as GTSNPN and CDR2 as SVGIG (reference sequence). The CDR3 here is CAWIAGRMNTEAFF. The CDR3 nucleotides are TGTGCCTGGATAGCGGGGAGAATGAACACTGAAGCTTTCTTT.

J is TRBJ1-5 and V is TRBV19; no reliable D call. The CDR3 totals 16 residues. V was pared by 3 bases and J by 0 bases, with 12 bases between. The germline V gene encodes CDR1 LNHDA and CDR2 SQIVND (reference sequence). The CDR3, as DNA: TGTGCCAGTAGTATTCATGGACCGGGTAGCAATCAGCCCCAGCATTTT. Encoded protein: CASSIHGPGSNQPQHF.

This clonotype was observed many times. This sequence joins TRBV5-1 and TRBJ2-5; 8 positions match TRBD2. The CDR3 extends over 15 amino acids. The trim removed 2 bases at V and 4 bases at J, leaving 7 bases unmatched. Germline lookup yields CDR1 SGHRS and CDR2 YFSETQ. CDR3 loop: CASSFGGVGGETQYF. The CDR3 DNA sequence: TGCGCCAGCAGCTTCGGGGGGGTCGGTGGAGAGACCCAGTACTTC.

This CDR3 is CASSPFGGADTQYF. CDR3 coding DNA: TGTGCCAGCAGCCCCTTCGGTGGGGCAGATACGCAGTATTTT. The rearrangement links TRBV12-3 or TRBV12-4 to TRBJ2-3; D is ambiguous. The CDR3 runs to 14 residues. V was clipped by 6 bases and J by 4 bases, with 14 bases between them.

This clonotype was counted between two and nine times. The gene calls are TRBV11-2 and TRBJ1-5; perhaps TRBD1 as D (5 bases). Trimming cost V 3 bases and J 7 bases, with 10 bases left between them. The germline CDR1 and CDR2 sequences are SGHAT and FQNNGV. The CDR3 is 13 residues long. DNA of the CDR3: TGTGCCAGCAGCTTCGGGGGGTCCCAGCCCCAGCATTTT. It encodes CASSFGGSQPQHF.